The clone carrying this TCR beta chain was detected only once. This sample is drawn from a study of blood T cell repertoires in COVID-19. In the original workflow: How many nucleated cells were present was estimated from reference gene primer amplification. Generated by immunoSEQ multiplex PCR, the TCRdb table keeps only in-frame clones and is missing some. The V and J calls and clone size come from that table; D and trimming were worked out from the DNA. The sample lists about 220,000 clones, around nine tenths occurring once. The sequencing input was peripheral blood. This receptor was taken from a man aged 40-55 years with acute or convalescent COVID-19.

The CDR3 sequence: CASSLGTSGPDTQYF. The CDR3 DNA follows: TGTGCCAGCAGCTTAGGGACTAGCGGACCAGATACGCAGTATTTT. V gene TRBV7-3 combines with J gene TRBJ2-3; 11 bases are a match to TRBD2. The junction had 2 bases not matched to a gene; V was cut back by 2 bases and J by 4 bases. This CDR3 is 15 amino acids long. The germline V gene has CDR1 SGHTA and CDR2 FQGTGA. Full variable domain (remainder filled in from reference TRBV7-3 and TRBJ2-3): GAGVSQTPSNKVTEKGKYVELRCDPISGHTALYWYRQSLGQGPEFLIYFQGTGAADDSGLPNDRFFAVRPEGSVSTLKIQRTERGDSAVYLCASSLGTSGPDTQYFGPGTRLTVL.